This record looks at one T cell receptor (beta chain) sequence and its context. Its specificity is not known. The data were obtained in a study of vaccination and CD4 T cells after COVID-19. The wider study: Six men and four women formed the convalescents, two being Hispanic.

Described treatment: roughly 10-day PBMC culture with coronavirus spike peptide pools or control peptides (ViraFEST assay). Germline CDR1 and CDR2: LNHDA and SQIVND (reference sequence). With 4 bases clipped from V and 3 bases from J, the junction kept 14 bases outside the gene matches. CDR3 length equals 19 residues. Once obtained from cultured CD4+ T cells, the DNA was sequenced using the Oncomine TCR Beta short-read assay. A single record per CDR3 protein comes from TCRdb applying MiXCR to the PCR reads. The data contain over 15,000 distinct CDR3 sequences, 36% of them singletons. V usage is TRBV19 and J usage is TRBJ2-5; 13 bases are a match to TRBD2. This sequence originates from a human donor who received a COVID-19 vaccine. Source: CD4+ T cells from blood, cultured in vitro, taken before SARS-CoV-2 vaccination. CDR3 protein: CASSTPPLAGGLWEETQYF. The CDR3 coding sequence is TGTGCCAGTAGTACTCCCCCACTAGCGGGGGGGCTATGGGAAGAGACCCAGTACTTC. The whole variable domain, remainder taken from reference TRBV19 and TRBJ2-5, is DGGITQSPKYLFRKEGQNVTLSCEQNLNHDAMYWYRQDPGQGLRLIYYSQIVNDFQKGDIAEGYSVSREKKESFPLTVTSAQKNPTAFYLCASSTPPLAGGLWEETQYFGPGTRLLVL.